Each of the 14 T cell receptor beta chains below was sequenced from the same sample in a study of cytomegalovirus exposure and HLA in healthy donors (dated 2017 in TCRdb). Libraries were made using the immunoSEQ multiplex PCR assay. For the multiplex PCR, a mixture combining 60 forward primers for TCR Vbeta segments and 13 reverse primers for TCR Jbeta segments was used. TCRdb holds this immuneACCESS table with in-frame rearrangements only. Some clones are missing; in checked studies, unresolved V genes explain under half, and the rest has no known cause. In all, the sample holds roughly 230,000 clones, and approximately 91% of those were seen once. Approximately 1.5% of the sample is taken by the ten largest. Sequencing was performed on PBMCs. These receptors were obtained from a girl between 2 and 10 years old in good health and CMV-seronegative.

The chain combines TRBV11-2 with TRBJ2-5, with D possibly TRBD2 on 5 matching bases. CDR1 and CDR2 from the germline V gene are SGHAT and FQNNGV. The CDR3 loop spans 12 amino acids. V was cut by 5 bases and J by 4 bases, with 8 bases left in between. CDR3 sequence: CASSRSGETQYF. CDR3 in DNA: TGTGCCAGCAGCCGGAGCGGAGAGACCCAGTACTTC.

The chain carries TRBV19 and TRBJ2-5; 12 nucleotides align to TRBD2. CDR3 size: 15 residues. Looked up from germline, CDR1 is LNHDA and CDR2 is SQIVND (reference sequence). V trimming: 6 bases; J trimming: 4 bases; junction bases outside the gene matches: 6. The CDR3 here is CASRLAGGPGETQYF. Here the CDR3 DNA reads TGTGCCAGTAGACTAGCGGGAGGTCCGGGAGAGACCCAGTACTTC.

This clone was detected once. The chain is built from TRBV6-5 and TRBJ1-2; D is ambiguous. Germline CDR1 reads MNHEY; CDR2 reads SVGAGI. The CDR3 contains 14 residues. V shed 2 bases and J shed 3 bases, with 10 bases lying between them. The CDR3 DNA follows: TGTGCCAGCAGTTACATGGGGAGGGACTATGGCTACACCTTC. Translation: CASSYMGRDYGYTF.

The chain carries TRBV30 and TRBJ1-1; TRBD1 matches at 9 bases. The CDR3 consists of 15 residues. The germline CDR1 and CDR2 sequences are GTSNPN and SVGIG (reference sequence). Trimming cost V 2 bases and J 3 bases; bases outside gene matches: 7. CDR3 in DNA: TGTGCCTGGAGTCAAGGACAGGGGCAGTACACTGAAGCTTTCTTT. This codes for CAWSQGQGQYTEAFF.

The CDR3 reads CASSRGSGNTIYF. The CDR3 DNA sequence: TGTGCCAGCAGTCGGGGCTCTGGAAACACCATATATTTT. V and J are TRBV7-8 and TRBJ1-3; D is unclear. Germline CDR1 reads SGHVS; CDR2 reads FQNEAQ. This CDR3 has 13 residues. Trimming removed 6 bases at V and 0 bases at J, with 6 bases between.

The chain is built from TRBV30 and TRBJ1-1, with D maybe TRBD1 (6 bases). This CDR3 is built from 14 residues. V was cut by 0 bases and J by 5 bases, with 13 bases left in between. Germline assignment: CDR1 GTSNPN and CDR2 SVGIG (reference sequence). The CDR3 DNA reads TGTGCCTGGAGTGTGGGGGGGCATTGGACTGAAGCTTTCTTT. Encoded protein: CAWSVGGHWTEAFF.

The chain couples TRBV6-1 to TRBJ1-4; unclear D gene. Germline assignment: CDR1 MNHNS and CDR2 SASEGT. This CDR3 spans 14 amino acids. The ends were cut back, 6 bases at V and 6 bases at J, with 14 bases in the middle. The CDR3 protein is CASRVEGGYEKLFF. In DNA, the CDR3 is TGTGCCAGCAGGGTCGAGGGCGGGTATGAAAAACTGTTTTTT.

V usage is TRBV30 and J usage is TRBJ1-3; D not certain. V dropped 1 base and J dropped 0 bases, with 7 bases sitting between them. The CDR3 runs 14 residues. Germline-derived CDR1 and CDR2 are GTSNPN and SVGIG (reference sequence). CDR3: CAWSGGNSGNTIYF. The CDR3 coding sequence is TGTGCCTGGAGTGGCGGAAACTCTGGAAACACCATATATTTT.

This chain links TRBV13 with TRBJ2-1, with D unclear. The CDR3 sequence is 15 residues long. CDR1 is PRHDT, CDR2 FYEKMQ, per germline (reference sequence). Deletions cut 3 bases from V and 0 bases from J, with 9 bases between. In DNA, the CDR3 is TGTGCCAGCAGCTTTCGGGTGAGCTCCTACAATGAGCAGTTCTTC. Translation gives CASSFRVSSYNEQFF. The full variable domain, its missing parts supplied by reference TRBV13 and TRBJ2-1, is AAGVIQSPRHLIKEKRETATLKCYPIPRHDTVYWYQQGPGQDPQFLISFYEKMQSDKGSIPDRFSAQQFSDYHSELNMSSLELGDSALYFCASSFRVSSYNEQFFGPGTRLTVL.

The rearrangement uses TRBV5-1 and TRBJ1-4, with 7 bases aligning to TRBD1. V gave up 4 bases and J gave up 2 bases; unmatched junction bases: 2. Germline CDR1 is SGHRS and CDR2 is YFSETQ. This CDR3 contains 14 residues. This CDR3 reads CASSRDSTNEKLFF. Here the CDR3 DNA reads TGCGCCAGCAGCAGGGACAGTACTAATGAAAAACTGTTTTTT.

The chain carries TRBV5-6 and TRBJ1-1; D unclear. Germline loops: CDR1 SGHDT, CDR2 YYEEEE. V lost 2 bases, J lost 5 bases, and 7 bases lay in between. CDR3 length: 12 amino acids. In nucleotides, the CDR3 is TGTGCCAGCAGCTTCGGGGTAACTGAAGCTTTCTTT. Translation gives CASSFGVTEAFF.

The V call is TRBV4-2, the J call TRBJ2-6, with 9 bases aligning to TRBD1. V was pared by 4 bases and J by 4 bases, with 14 bases of the junction left unmatched. Germline V CDR1 and CDR2: LGHNA, YNFKEQ. The CDR3 is 19 residues long. The CDR3 nucleotides read TGTGCCAGCAGCCCATCGACCGGGACAGGGAGTGGAGGGGCCAACGTCCTGACTTTC. Protein: CASSPSTGTGSGGANVLTF.

The V gene is TRBV9, the J gene TRBJ1-2; 9 bases agree with TRBD1. This CDR3 region has 16 residues. Germline V lookup: CDR1 SGDLS, CDR2 YYNGEE. V dropped 3 bases and J dropped 0; count of bases not matched to a gene: 6. The CDR3 spells CASSAPGQGSNYGYTF. The CDR3 nucleotides are TGTGCCAGCAGCGCCCCGGGACAGGGTTCTAACTATGGCTACACCTTC.

The chain recombines TRBV7-8 with TRBJ2-1; D gene uncertain. This CDR3 region has 12 residues. V shed 1 base and J shed 5 bases, with 3 bases lying between them. Looked up from germline, CDR1 is SGHVS and CDR2 is FQNEAQ. Here the CDR3 DNA reads TGTGCCAGCAGCTTAGGTAACAATGAGCAGTTCTTC. It specifies CASSLGNNEQFF.